What follows are 26 T cell receptor beta chains derived from one specimen sequenced in a study of CD8 T cells in ankylosing spondylitis. A single record per CDR3 protein comes from TCRdb applying MiXCR to the 5' RACE reads. Of approximately 92,000 distinct CDR3 sequences listed, approximately 9% are singletons. Sequenced: blood, either unsorted or a sorted T cell fraction (not recorded which). The receptors come from a male donor with ankylosing spondylitis or in good health (not recorded which).

There are many counts of this clonotype. CDR3 protein: CSARWLATNTGELFF. The CDR3 DNA reads TGCAGTGCTAGGTGGCTAGCGACCAACACCGGGGAGCTGTTTTTT. The chain couples TRBV20-1 to TRBJ2-2, with D possibly matching TRBD2 (6 bases). V was trimmed by 3 bases and J by 2 bases, leaving 13 bases between them. This CDR3 spans 15 amino acids. CDR1 and CDR2 (germline): DFQATT, SNEGSKA (reference sequence).

This clonotype was counted many times. The CDR3 sequence: CASSLSRFGQPQHF. Written as DNA, the CDR3 is TGTGCCAGCAGCCTCTCGAGGTTCGGGCAGCCCCAGCATTTT. This chain connects TRBV12-3 or TRBV12-4 to TRBJ1-5; D is undetermined. This CDR3 has 14 amino acids. Trimming cost V 6 bases and J 7 bases, with 16 bases left between them.

This clonotype was detected ten times or more. V usage is TRBV3-1 and J usage is TRBJ2-7, with 9 positions matching TRBD2. The CDR3 extends over 16 amino acids. The J segment lost 5 bases and the V segment lost 0 bases, leaving 8 bases of the junction unmatched. Per germline, CDR1 LGHDT and CDR2 YNNKEL (reference sequence). In nucleotides, the CDR3 is TGTGCCAGCAGCCAAGATACCCTAGCGGGGATGCACGAGCAGTACTTC. Residues: CASSQDTLAGMHEQYF.

This clonotype was seen many times. The chain carries TRBV29-1 and TRBJ2-7; D is perhaps TRBD2 (6 bases). Trimming pared 6 bases from V and 0 bases from J, leaving 15 bases between. CDR3 length equals 14 residues. Germline CDR1 SQVTM, CDR2 ANQGSEA. The CDR3 loop is CSVAGTESSYEQYF. CDR3 sequence (DNA): TGCAGCGTCGCCGGGACTGAGAGCTCCTACGAGCAGTACTTC.

At least ten counts were recorded for this clonotype. The V call is TRBV5-1, the J call TRBJ1-5, with 10 bases fitting TRBD1. CDR3 length equals 14 residues. Per the germline V gene, CDR1 is SGHRS and CDR2 is YFSETQ. Unmatched junction bases numbered 1, after V lost 2 bases and J lost 5 bases. This chain's CDR3 is CASSFGTGDQPQHF. DNA of the CDR3: TGCGCCAGCAGCTTTGGGACAGGGGATCAGCCCCAGCATTTT.

At least ten counts were recorded for this clonotype. The genes are TRBV5-5 and TRBJ2-1; 8 bases are a match to TRBD1. Per the germline V gene, CDR1 is SGHKS and CDR2 is YYEKEE (reference sequence). J gave up 8 bases and V 1 base, and 8 bases lay outside the gene matches. This CDR3 comprises 15 residues. The CDR3 sequence is CASSLNPGTGYEQFF. CDR3 nucleotides: TGTGCCAGCAGCTTGAACCCCGGGACAGGCTATGAGCAGTTCTTC. Combining the CDR3 with reference TRBV5-5 and TRBJ2-1 gives the whole variable domain DAGVTQSPTHLIKTRGQQVTLRCSPISGHKSVSWYQQVLGQGPQFIFQYYEKEERGRGNFPDRFSARQFPNYSSELNVNALLLGDSALYLCASSLNPGTGYEQFFGPGTRLTVL.

This clonotype was observed a handful of times. This chain joins TRBV2 and TRBJ1-5; 9 positions agree with TRBD1. V lost 5 bases to trimming and J lost 5 bases; unmatched junction nucleotides: 4. This CDR3 contains 14 residues. CDR1 is SNHLY, CDR2 FYNNEI, per germline. The CDR3 reads CASSLQGADQPQHF. CDR3 DNA sequence: TGTGCCAGCAGTCTACAGGGGGCTGATCAGCCCCAGCATTTT.

There are many counts of this clonotype. V gene TRBV20-1 combines with J gene TRBJ2-5; D remains ambiguous. V was clipped by 6 bases and J by 0 bases, with 11 bases between them. CDR3 size: 13 residues. Germline V gene lookup returns CDR1 DFQATT and CDR2 SNEGSKA (reference sequence). The CDR3, as DNA: TGCAGTGCCCCGTCGGGCCACCAAGAGACCCAGTACTTC. Amino acid sequence: CSAPSGHQETQYF.

Ten or more counts support this clonotype. This sequence joins TRBV4-1 and TRBJ2-7; unclear D gene. Germline V gene sequence: CDR1 MGHRA, CDR2 YSYEKL. Trimming took off 0 bases at V and 7 bases at J, with 13 bases between the two ends. The CDR3 sequence is 14 residues long. This CDR3 reads CASSQDRVPTEQYF. In DNA form, the CDR3 reads TGCGCCAGCAGCCAAGATAGGGTACCAACAGAGCAGTACTTC.

This clonotype was counted at least ten times. V usage is TRBV29-1 and J usage is TRBJ2-2; unclear D gene. The CDR3 is 13 residues long. Germline CDR1 is SQVTM and CDR2 is ANQGSEA. The V end was cut by 6 bases, the J end by 0 bases, with 8 bases between. CDR3 sequence: CSVVTANTGELFF. The CDR3 region has the DNA TGCAGCGTGGTCACAGCGAACACCGGGGAGCTGTTTTTT.

This clonotype has ten or more counts. J is TRBJ2-1 and V is TRBV11-2; 8 nucleotides align to TRBD2. Germline trimming cut 3 bases from V and 4 bases from J; bases unmatched to any gene: 5. The CDR3 loop spans 15 amino acids. CDR1 and CDR2 from the germline V gene are SGHAT and FQNNGV. The CDR3 DNA follows: TGTGCCAGCAGCTTTGAGGCGGGGGGTTACAATGAGCAGTTCTTC. Its translation: CASSFEAGGYNEQFF.

There are many counts of this clonotype. This rearrangement joins TRBV7-8 to TRBJ2-7, with 7 bases identical to TRBD2. Trimming took 8 bases from V and 0 from J; bases not matched to a gene: 13. This CDR3 region has 16 residues. In germline, CDR1 is SGHVS, CDR2 FQNEAQ. CDR3 in amino acids: CASGPGGVKDSYEQYF. The CDR3 nucleotides read TGTGCCAGCGGCCCTGGGGGGGTAAAGGACTCCTACGAGCAGTACTTC.

Many counts were recorded for this clonotype. V gene TRBV6-1 combines with J gene TRBJ2-2, with a tentative D call TRBD1 (5 bases). CDR3 size: 16 residues. V shed 2 bases and J shed 0 bases, with 10 bases lying between them. Germline loops: CDR1 MNHNS, CDR2 SASEGT. In nucleotides, the CDR3 is TGTGCCAGCAGTGAAAGGGGAACAGCGAACACCGGGGAGCTGTTTTTT. Translation: CASSERGTANTGELFF.

This clonotype appeared many times. The genes are TRBV20-1 and TRBJ2-2, with D possibly being TRBD1 (6 bases). The length of the CDR3 is 16 residues. V was cut by 1 base and J by 5 bases, with 17 bases left in between. CDR1 and CDR2 (germline): DFQATT, SNEGSKA (reference sequence). CDR3 nucleotides: TGCAGTGCTAGAGCTATGAGGACAGTGGAAACCGGGGAGCTGTTTTTT. This codes for CSARAMRTVETGELFF.

This clonotype showed up many times. V usage is TRBV21-1 and J usage is TRBJ2-7. TRBV21-1 is annotated as a pseudogene. The CDR3 sequence is 10 residues long. CDR3 in amino acids: CASSPFEQYF. The CDR3 DNA is TGTGCCAGCAGCCCATTTGAGCAGTACTTC.

This clonotype was observed many times. This rearrangement joins TRBV24-1 to TRBJ1-1, with D uncertain. Germline V gives CDR1 KGHDR, CDR2 SFDVKD. The CDR3 has 13 residues. V lost 2 bases, J lost 7 bases, and 10 bases lay in between. The CDR3 spells CATSDSDTLEAFF. CDR3 nucleotides: TGTGCCACCAGTGATTCGGATACCCTTGAAGCTTTCTTT.

This clonotype was observed many times. This sequence joins TRBV24-1 and TRBJ2-1, with D unclear. Germline V CDR1 and CDR2: KGHDR, SFDVKD. This CDR3 is 16 amino acids long. V shed 4 bases and J shed 5 bases, with 17 bases lying between them. DNA of the CDR3: TGTGCCACCAGTGAGGGCTGGTCTTCGGCGAACAATGAGCAGTTCTTC. This sequence encodes CATSEGWSSANNEQFF.

This clonotype was found once. The chain uses TRBV10-3 and TRBJ2-3, with D tentatively TRBD2 (5 bases). The CDR3 spans 16 residues. Germline assignment: CDR1 ENHRY and CDR2 SYGVKD. V was pared by 0 bases and J by 1 base, with 11 bases between. CDR3 sequence (DNA): TGTGCCATCAGTGAGTCCACTAGTCCGGGCACAGATACGCAGTATTTT. Its protein product is CAISESTSPGTDTQYF.

This clonotype showed up many times. This rearrangement joins TRBV4-1 to TRBJ2-4, with a tentative D call TRBD2 (5 bases). Trimming shortened V by 1 base and J by 13 bases, and 11 bases separated the two germline ends. The CDR3 spans 12 residues. Germline CDR1 is MGHRA and CDR2 is YSYEKL. CDR3 residues: CASSQVGIGQYF. The CDR3 nucleotides are TGCGCCAGCAGCCAAGTCGGGATTGGGCAGTACTTC.

This clonotype has a count of ten or more. The rearrangement joins TRBV20-1 to TRBJ2-5; no firm D call. The CDR3 has 14 residues. Trimming removed 0 bases from V and 10 bases from J, with 18 bases in between. Germline CDR1 reads DFQATT; CDR2 reads SNEGSKA (reference sequence). The CDR3 spells CSARDIDGLGFQYF. CDR3 nucleotide sequence: TGCAGTGCTAGAGATATCGACGGCCTAGGGTTCCAGTACTTC.

This clonotype was found many times. CDR3 sequence: CASSERQGFEQFF. The DNA of the CDR3 is TGTGCCAGCAGCGAGCGCCAGGGGTTTGAGCAGTTCTTC. The chain employs TRBV7-2 and TRBJ2-1; D possibly corresponds to TRBD1 (6 bases). This CDR3 is built from 13 residues. The V gene lost 5 bases and the J gene lost 9 bases, with 14 bases spanning the gap. Germline-derived CDR1 and CDR2 are SGHTA and FQGNSA. The full variable domain, completed using reference TRBV7-2 and TRBJ2-1, is GAGVSQSPSNKVTEKGKDVELRCDPISGHTALYWYRQSLGQGLEFLIYFQGNSAPDKSGLPSDRFSAERTGGSVSTLTIQRTQQEDSAVYLCASSERQGFEQFFGPGTRLTVL.

In its sample, this clonotype was seen a few times. The chain couples TRBV5-1 to TRBJ2-5; D gene unclear. Between the trimmed V and J ends, which lost 0 bases and 2 bases, there was a span of 11 bases. The CDR3 consists of 15 residues. The V gene's germline CDR1 is SGHRS and CDR2 YFSETQ. CDR3 coding DNA: TGCGCCAGCAGCTTGGCTCTTGCGGAGCAAGAGACCCAGTACTTC. Its protein product is CASSLALAEQETQYF.

This clonotype was seen many times. The chain carries TRBV30 and TRBJ2-7, with D possibly matching TRBD1 (6 bases). CDR3 length: 14 residues. Germline V gene lookup returns CDR1 GTSNPN and CDR2 SVGIG (reference sequence). Trimming stripped 2 bases from V and 3 bases from J, with 14 bases between. CDR3 protein: CAWSTVGGYYEQYF. Here the CDR3 DNA reads TGTGCCTGGAGTACAGTAGGGGGTTACTACGAGCAGTACTTC. The variable domain in full, with the rest retrieved from reference TRBV30 and TRBJ2-7, is SQTIHQWPATLVQPVGSPLSLECTVEGTSNPNLYWYRQAAGRGLQLLFYSVGIGQISSEVPQNLSASRPQDRQFILSSKKLLLSDSGFYLCAWSTVGGYYEQYFGPGTRLTVT.

In its sample, this clonotype was seen many times. The V call is TRBV20-1, the J call TRBJ1-1; TRBD1 matches at 8 bases. V lost 5 bases to trimming and J lost 7 bases; unmatched junction nucleotides: 6. The length of the CDR3 is 12 residues. Germline V gene sequence: CDR1 DFQATT, CDR2 SNEGSKA (reference sequence). CDR3 nucleotides: TGCAGTGCTTTCAGGGGGCGGAATGAAGCTTTCTTT. Its translation: CSAFRGRNEAFF.

This clonotype was seen ten or more times. This chain links TRBV28 with TRBJ1-5, with unresolved D. Germline loops: CDR1 MDHEN, CDR2 SYDVKM. V was cut by 8 bases and J by 0 bases, with 5 bases left in between. This CDR3 comprises 12 residues. The CDR3: CASVSSNQPQHF. The CDR3 bases are TGTGCCAGCGTGAGTAGCAATCAGCCCCAGCATTTT.

The chain links TRBV2 to TRBJ2-4, with D possibly TRBD2 on 5 matching bases. Trimming pared 8 bases from V and 7 bases from J, leaving 15 bases between. The CDR3 runs to 13 residues. Per germline, CDR1 SNHLY and CDR2 FYNNEI. CDR3 sequence: CASFAGSINIQYF. The CDR3, as DNA: TGTGCCAGCTTCGCGGGCAGCATCAACATTCAGTACTTC. Drawing the rest from reference TRBV2 and TRBJ2-4, the complete variable domain is EPEVTQTPSHQVTQMGQEVILRCVPISNHLYFYWYRQILGQKVEFLVSFYNNEISEKSEIFDDQFSVERPDGSNFTLKIRSTKLEDSAMYFCASFAGSINIQYFGAGTRLSVL.